Listed here are 18 T cell receptor beta chains from one sample, sequenced in a study of blood T cells in healthy people across ages. Alongside a J-beta primer mix, a sample-barcoded 5' primer served in a second PCR lasting roughly 7 to 11 cycles. Via MiXCR, TCRdb re-called the 5' RACE reads, giving one row per CDR3 protein. Of 1.8 million or so distinct CDR3 sequences listed, roughly 43% are singletons. Specimen: blood. These receptors all stem from a human donor in good health.

The chain uses TRBV4-3 and TRBJ1-1; D remains ambiguous. V lost 1 base to trimming and J lost 4 bases, with 13 bases between them. This CDR3 spans 15 amino acids. The germline CDR1 and CDR2 sequences are LGHNA and YSLEER. The CDR3 region has the DNA TGCGCCAGCAGCCAAGTATACTTGGGGTTCACTGAAGCTTTCTTT. Protein: CASSQVYLGFTEAFF.

The V and J genes are TRBV12-3 or TRBV12-4 and TRBJ1-5, with D hard to call. Trimming removed 1 base from V and 11 bases from J, with 15 bases in between. This CDR3 comprises 14 residues. CDR3 coding DNA: TGTGCCAGCAGTTTAGGGGAGTCCTACTCGACCCAGCATTTT. Encoded protein: CASSLGESYSTQHF.

The V and J genes are TRBV4-2 and TRBJ2-7; D possibly corresponds to TRBD2 (6 bases). With the DNA end fitting TRBJ2-5 better, the J assignment may be wrong. The V gene's germline CDR1 is LGHNA and CDR2 YNFKEQ. There are 15 residues in the CDR3. The CDR3 DNA reads as TGTGCCAGCAGCCAAGGTGGAGCGGGCGGGGAGACCCAGTACTTC. Protein product: CASSQGGAGGETQYF.

The chain couples TRBV20-1 to TRBJ1-6; 7 positions match TRBD1. Germline loops: CDR1 DFQATT, CDR2 SNEGSKA (reference sequence). V lost 6 bases and J lost 7; bases outside the gene matches: 9. This CDR3 region has 14 residues. CDR3 region: CSAAHRGWNSPLHF. CDR3 sequence (DNA): TGCAGTGCGGCTCACAGGGGCTGGAATTCACCCCTCCACTTT.

The V and J genes are TRBV4-1 and TRBJ1-1; tentative D call: TRBD1 (6 bases). The germline V gene has CDR1 MGHRA and CDR2 YSYEKL. With 3 bases removed from V and 0 bases from J, the gap between germline ends came to 11 bases. This CDR3 is 15 amino acids long. CDR3 protein: CASSHGTSMNTEAFF. DNA for the CDR3: TGCGCCAGCAGCCACGGGACAAGCATGAACACTGAAGCTTTCTTT.

This clonotype was counted a few times. The V call is TRBV12-3 or TRBV12-4, the J call TRBJ1-2, with 9 bases matching TRBD1. The CDR3 extends over 14 amino acids. Trimming took 3 bases from V and 7 from J; bases not matched to a gene: 6. CDR3 region: CASSFSDRGSGYTF. The CDR3 DNA follows: TGTGCCAGCAGTTTCTCGGACAGGGGAAGTGGCTACACCTTC.

The sample holds a few counts of this clonotype. The V and J genes are TRBV2 and TRBJ2-1, with a possible D match to TRBD2 (6 bases). V was shortened by 5 bases and J by 10 bases, with 15 bases between the two germline ends. The CDR3 is 13 residues long. CDR1 is SNHLY, CDR2 FYNNEI, per germline. CDR3 nucleotide sequence: TGTGCCAGCAGTTCAGTGGAGGGTTTGGAGCAGTTCTTC. It specifies CASSSVEGLEQFF.

V is TRBV20-1 and J is TRBJ2-1, with 11 nucleotides matching TRBD2. From germline, CDR1 is DFQATT and CDR2 SNEGSKA (reference sequence). J lost 6 bases, V lost 1 base, and 17 bases had no gene match. The CDR3 has 19 residues. The CDR3: CSARVSASGGLVESNEQFF. The CDR3, as DNA: TGCAGTGCTAGAGTGAGCGCTAGCGGGGGGCTTGTCGAATCCAATGAGCAGTTCTTC.

This clonotype has ten or more counts. The genes are TRBV18 and TRBJ2-3, with D hard to call. CDR3 length: 11 amino acids. Trimming stripped 1 base from V and 5 bases from J, with 1 base between. Looked up from germline, CDR1 is KGHSH and CDR2 is LQKENI. The DNA of the CDR3 is TGTGCCAGCTCACCACAAGATACGCAGTATTTT. Translated, it gives CASSPQDTQYF.

This clonotype appeared a few times. This sequence joins TRBV20-1 and TRBJ2-3; D remains unclear. V lost 1 base to trimming and J lost 2 bases, with 10 bases between them. Per the germline V gene, CDR1 is DFQATT and CDR2 is SNEGSKA (reference sequence). This CDR3 contains 14 residues. This CDR3 reads CSARGRGTTDTQYF. Here the CDR3 DNA reads TGCAGTGCTAGAGGTAGAGGCACCACAGATACGCAGTATTTT.

This clonotype was recorded once. The J gene is TRBJ2-1, the V gene TRBV25-1; the match to TRBD1 covers 9 bases. The J call could be wrong; TRBJ2-7 is a better fit for the DNA end. Germline V gene sequence: CDR1 MGHDK, CDR2 SYGVNS. This CDR3 region has 14 residues. The CDR3 region has the DNA TGTGCCAGCACCTGGGGACAGGGAGTGAATGAGCAGTACTTC. Protein sequence: CASTWGQGVNEQYF.

This rearrangement joins TRBV4-3 to TRBJ2-3, with 10 nucleotides matching TRBD2. This CDR3 has 19 amino acids. Losses at the gene ends were 0 bases for V and 0 bases for J; bases not matched to a gene: 9. Germline CDR1 is LGHNA and CDR2 is YSLEER. The CDR3 here is CASSQDHSGGGTSTDTQYF. CDR3 nucleotides: TGCGCCAGCAGCCAAGATCACAGCGGGGGGGGAACTAGCACAGATACGCAGTATTTT.

This rearrangement joins TRBV2 to TRBJ1-2; D ambiguous. The CDR3 covers 14 residues. V lost 3 bases and J 12 bases, leaving 20 bases between the germline ends. Per the germline V gene, CDR1 is SNHLY and CDR2 is FYNNEI. The CDR3 spells CASSDRTVNTRNTF. In DNA form, the CDR3 reads TGTGCCAGCAGTGATAGGACGGTGAACACTCGCAACACCTTC.

The CDR3 loop is CASSYSARGIRNTIYF. DNA of the CDR3: TGTGCCAGCAGTTACTCAGCCAGGGGGATAAGAAACACCATATATTTT. The chain combines TRBV6-5 with TRBJ1-3, with 7 bases aligning to TRBD1. This CDR3 is 16 amino acids long. V was pared by 0 bases and J by 5 bases, with 7 bases of the junction left unmatched. CDR1 MNHEY and CDR2 SVGAGI come from the germline V gene.

As concerns this clonotype: At one boundary the junction diverges from the germline segment, which might be a read error. This chain joins TRBV29-1 and TRBJ2-6; maybe TRBD1 (6 bases). CDR3 size: 14 residues. Germline V gene data show CDR1 as SQVTM and CDR2 as ANQGSEA. CDR3 coding DNA: TGCAGCGTTGCCGGACAGTCTGGGGCCAACGTCCGGACTTTC. Amino acids: CSVAGQSGANVRTF.

V usage is TRBV10-3 and J usage is TRBJ1-4, with 7 bases aligning to TRBD1. Per the germline V gene, CDR1 is ENHRY and CDR2 is SYGVKD. The V segment lost 6 bases and the J segment 0 bases; nucleotides outside the gene matches: 4. The CDR3 contains 15 residues. The CDR3 sequence is CAIRRDRSTNEKLFF. CDR3 coding DNA: TGTGCCATCAGAAGGGACAGATCAACTAATGAAAAACTGTTTTTT.

This clonotype has more than one count but fewer than ten. The chain employs TRBV7-9 and TRBJ1-2, with TRBD1 matching 7 bases. J gave up 6 bases and V 5 bases, and 9 bases lay outside the gene matches. From germline, CDR1 is SEHNR and CDR2 FQNEAQ (reference sequence). This CDR3 spans 14 amino acids. The DNA for the CDR3 is TGTGCCAGCAGCCCACAGACAGGGTCGGATGGCTACACCTTC. As protein: CASSPQTGSDGYTF.

At least ten counts were recorded for this clonotype. The rearrangement uses TRBV5-1 and TRBJ2-7; tentatively, D is TRBD1 (6 bases). V was pared by 4 bases and J by 2 bases, with 10 bases between. The CDR3 loop spans 13 amino acids. Germline CDR1 and CDR2: SGHRS and YFSETQ. The CDR3 DNA follows: TGCGCCAGCAGCCGGGACACTGCCTACGAGCAGTACTTC. Translating it yields CASSRDTAYEQYF.